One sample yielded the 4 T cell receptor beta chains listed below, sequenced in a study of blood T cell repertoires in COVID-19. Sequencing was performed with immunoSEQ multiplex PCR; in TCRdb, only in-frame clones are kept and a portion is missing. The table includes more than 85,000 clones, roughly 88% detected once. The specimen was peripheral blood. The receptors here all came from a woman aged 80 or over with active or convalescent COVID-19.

CDR3 region: CASSPTDRPNEKLFF. The CDR3 DNA reads TGTGCCAGCAGCCCTACCGACAGACCTAATGAAAAACTGTTTTTT. V gene TRBV28 combines with J gene TRBJ1-4, with a tentative D call TRBD1 (5 bases). The germline V and J ends were trimmed by 6 bases and 3 bases, with 14 bases remaining between them. From germline, CDR1 is MDHEN and CDR2 SYDVKM. The CDR3 extends over 15 amino acids.

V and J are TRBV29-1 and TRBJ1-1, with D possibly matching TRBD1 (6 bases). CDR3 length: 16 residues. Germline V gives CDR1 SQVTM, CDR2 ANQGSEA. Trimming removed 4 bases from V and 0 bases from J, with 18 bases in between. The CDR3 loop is CSVGASQGLMNTEAFF. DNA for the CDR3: TGCAGCGTTGGAGCTTCACAGGGATTGATGAACACTGAAGCTTTCTTT.

CDR3 in DNA: TGTGCCAGCAGCTTAGGACAGGGGGCCGGTCAGCCCCAGCATTTT. This encodes CASSLGQGAGQPQHF. This rearrangement joins TRBV7-6 to TRBJ1-5; TRBD1 aligns across 10 bases. J lost 6 bases, V lost 1 base, and 3 bases had no gene match. This CDR3 comprises 15 residues. Per germline, CDR1 SGHVS and CDR2 FNYEAQ. Together with reference TRBV7-6 and TRBJ1-5, the CDR3 gives the full variable domain: GAGVSQSPRYKVTKRGQDVALRCDPISGHVSLYWYRQALGQGPEFLTYFNYEAQQDKSGLPNDRFSAERPEGSISTLTIQRTEQRDSAMYRCASSLGQGAGQPQHFGDGTRLSIL.

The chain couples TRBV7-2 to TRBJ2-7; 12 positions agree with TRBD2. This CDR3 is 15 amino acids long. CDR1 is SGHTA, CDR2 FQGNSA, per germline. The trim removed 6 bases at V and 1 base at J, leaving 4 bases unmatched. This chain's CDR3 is CASRFGLAGSYEQYF. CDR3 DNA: TGTGCCAGCAGGTTCGGACTAGCGGGATCCTACGAGCAGTACTTC.